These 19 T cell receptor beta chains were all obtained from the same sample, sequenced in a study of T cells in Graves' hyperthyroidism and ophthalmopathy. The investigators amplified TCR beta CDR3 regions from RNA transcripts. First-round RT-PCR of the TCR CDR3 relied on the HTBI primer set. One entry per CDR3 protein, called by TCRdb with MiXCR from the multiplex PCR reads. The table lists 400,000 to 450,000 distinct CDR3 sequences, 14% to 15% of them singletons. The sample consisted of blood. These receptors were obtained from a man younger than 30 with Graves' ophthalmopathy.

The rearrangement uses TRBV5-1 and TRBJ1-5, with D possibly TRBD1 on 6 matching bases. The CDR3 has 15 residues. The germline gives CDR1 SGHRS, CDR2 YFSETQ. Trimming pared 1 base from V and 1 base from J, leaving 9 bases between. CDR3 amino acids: CASSLRGTSNQPQHF. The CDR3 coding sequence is TGCGCCAGCAGCTTGAGGGGGACGAGCAATCAGCCCCAGCATTTT.

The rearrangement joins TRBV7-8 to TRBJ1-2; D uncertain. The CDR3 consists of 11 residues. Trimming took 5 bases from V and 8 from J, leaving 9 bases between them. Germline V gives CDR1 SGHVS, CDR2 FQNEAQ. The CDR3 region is CASSTTWGYTF. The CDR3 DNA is TGTGCCAGCAGCACGACCTGGGGCTACACCTTC.

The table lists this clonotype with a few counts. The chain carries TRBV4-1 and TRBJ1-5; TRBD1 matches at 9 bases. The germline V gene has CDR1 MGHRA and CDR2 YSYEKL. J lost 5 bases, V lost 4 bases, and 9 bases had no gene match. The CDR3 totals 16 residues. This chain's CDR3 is CASSPRDRVSDQPQHF. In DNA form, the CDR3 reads TGCGCCAGCAGCCCCCGGGACAGGGTGTCCGATCAGCCCCAGCATTTT.

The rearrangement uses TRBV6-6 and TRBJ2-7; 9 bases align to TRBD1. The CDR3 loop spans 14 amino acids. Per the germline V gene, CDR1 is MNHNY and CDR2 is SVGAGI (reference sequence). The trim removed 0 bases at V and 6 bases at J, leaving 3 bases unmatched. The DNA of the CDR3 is TGTGCCAGCAGTTACTCGGGACAGGGCTCCGAGCAGTACTTC. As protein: CASSYSGQGSEQYF.

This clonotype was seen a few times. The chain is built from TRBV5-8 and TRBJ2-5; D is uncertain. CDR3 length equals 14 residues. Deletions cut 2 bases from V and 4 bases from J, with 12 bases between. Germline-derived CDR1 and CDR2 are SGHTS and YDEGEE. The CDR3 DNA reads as TGTGCCAGCAGCTTCGAGAAGCCAGGAGAGACCCAGTACTTC. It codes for CASSFEKPGETQYF.

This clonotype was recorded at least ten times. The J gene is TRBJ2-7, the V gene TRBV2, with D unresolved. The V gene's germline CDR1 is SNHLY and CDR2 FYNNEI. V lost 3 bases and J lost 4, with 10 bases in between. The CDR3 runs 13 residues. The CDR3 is CASSDYTEYEQYF. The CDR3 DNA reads TGTGCCAGCAGTGACTACACTGAATACGAGCAGTACTTC.

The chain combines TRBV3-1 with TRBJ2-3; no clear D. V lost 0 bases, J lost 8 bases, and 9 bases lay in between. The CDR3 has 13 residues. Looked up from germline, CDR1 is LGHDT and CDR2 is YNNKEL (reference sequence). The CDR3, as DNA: TGTGCCAGCAGCCAAGAAGGGCAAGGTACGCAGTATTTT. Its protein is CASSQEGQGTQYF.

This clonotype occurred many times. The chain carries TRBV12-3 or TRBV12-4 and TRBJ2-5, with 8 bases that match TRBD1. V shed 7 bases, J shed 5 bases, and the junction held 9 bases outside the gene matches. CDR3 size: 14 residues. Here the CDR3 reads CASNLRGRRETQYF. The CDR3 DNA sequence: TGTGCCAGCAACCTCAGGGGGCGGCGTGAGACCCAGTACTTC.

The CDR3 DNA is TGTGCCAGCGGGGGGGACAGGTTCGGCAAAAACATTCAGTACTTC. Its protein is CASGGDRFGKNIQYF. The chain couples TRBV2 to TRBJ2-4, with D possibly being TRBD1 (8 bases). The CDR3 is made up of 15 amino acids. CDR1 and CDR2 (germline): SNHLY, FYNNEI. Deletions cut 8 bases from V and 3 bases from J, with 17 bases between.

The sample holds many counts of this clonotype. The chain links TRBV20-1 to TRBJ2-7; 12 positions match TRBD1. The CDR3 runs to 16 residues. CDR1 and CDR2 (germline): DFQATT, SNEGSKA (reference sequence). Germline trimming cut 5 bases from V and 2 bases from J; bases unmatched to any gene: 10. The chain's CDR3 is CSAGGTGGYATYEQYF. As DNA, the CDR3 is TGCAGTGCTGGGGGGACAGGGGGCTATGCTACCTACGAGCAGTACTTC.

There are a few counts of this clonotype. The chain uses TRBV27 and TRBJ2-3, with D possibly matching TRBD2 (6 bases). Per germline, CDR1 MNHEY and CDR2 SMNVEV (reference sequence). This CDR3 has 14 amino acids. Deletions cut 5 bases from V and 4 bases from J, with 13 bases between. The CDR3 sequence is CASSTTREPDTQYF. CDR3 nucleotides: TGTGCCAGCAGTACCACACGGGAGCCAGATACGCAGTATTTT.

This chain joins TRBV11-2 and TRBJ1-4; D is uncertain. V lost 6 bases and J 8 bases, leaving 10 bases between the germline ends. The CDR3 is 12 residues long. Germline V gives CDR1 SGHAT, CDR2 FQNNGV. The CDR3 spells CASRPVSEKLFF. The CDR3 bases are TGTGCCAGCAGGCCTGTCAGCGAAAAACTGTTTTTT.

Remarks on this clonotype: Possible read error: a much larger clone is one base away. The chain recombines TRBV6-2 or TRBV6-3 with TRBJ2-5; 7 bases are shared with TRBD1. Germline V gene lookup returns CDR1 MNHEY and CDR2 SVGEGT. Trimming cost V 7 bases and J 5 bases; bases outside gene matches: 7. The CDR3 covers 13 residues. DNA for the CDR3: TGTGCCAGCAACTTTCAGGGGGAGGAGACCCAGTACTTC. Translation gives CASNFQGEETQYF.

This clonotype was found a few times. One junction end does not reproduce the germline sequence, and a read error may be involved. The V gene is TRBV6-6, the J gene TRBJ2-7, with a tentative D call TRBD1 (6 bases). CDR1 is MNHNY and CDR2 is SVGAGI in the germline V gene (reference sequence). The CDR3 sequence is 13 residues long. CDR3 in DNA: TGTGCCAGCAGTTACGTGTCAGGGGAAGAGCAATACTTC. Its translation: CASSYVSGEEQYF.

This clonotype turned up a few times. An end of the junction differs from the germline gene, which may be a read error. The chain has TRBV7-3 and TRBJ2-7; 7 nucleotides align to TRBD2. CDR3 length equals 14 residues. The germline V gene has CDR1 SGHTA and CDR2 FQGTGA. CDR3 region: CASSLLGGPYGQYF. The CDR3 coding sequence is TGTGCCAGCAGCTTGCTGGGAGGGCCCTACGGGCAGTACTTC.

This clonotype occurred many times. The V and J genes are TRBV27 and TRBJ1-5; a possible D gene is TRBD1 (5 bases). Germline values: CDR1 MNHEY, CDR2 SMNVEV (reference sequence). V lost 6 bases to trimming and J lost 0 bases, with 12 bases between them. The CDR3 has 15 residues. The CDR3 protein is CASSPDRYSNQPQHF. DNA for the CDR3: TGTGCCAGCAGCCCTGACAGATATAGCAATCAGCCCCAGCATTTT.

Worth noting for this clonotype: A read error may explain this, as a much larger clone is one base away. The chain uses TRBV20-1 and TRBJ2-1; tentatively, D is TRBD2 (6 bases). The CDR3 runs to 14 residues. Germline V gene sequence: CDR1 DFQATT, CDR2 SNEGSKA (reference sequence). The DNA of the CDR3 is TGCGGTGCTAGAGGGACTTACGCAAATAATGAGCAGTTCTTC. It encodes CGARGTYANNEQFF.

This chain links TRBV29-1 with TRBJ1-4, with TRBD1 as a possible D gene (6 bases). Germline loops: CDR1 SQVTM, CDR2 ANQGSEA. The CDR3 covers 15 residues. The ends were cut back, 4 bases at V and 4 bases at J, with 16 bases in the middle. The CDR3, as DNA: TGCAGCGTTGGGGGGTTACAGGGCGATAATGAAAAACTGTTTTTT. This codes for CSVGGLQGDNEKLFF.

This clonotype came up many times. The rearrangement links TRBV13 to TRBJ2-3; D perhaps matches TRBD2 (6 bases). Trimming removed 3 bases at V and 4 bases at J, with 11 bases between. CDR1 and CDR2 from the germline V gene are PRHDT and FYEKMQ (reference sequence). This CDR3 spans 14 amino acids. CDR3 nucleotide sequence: TGTGCCAGCAGCTTGGCACTAGCCCCAGATACGCAGTATTTT. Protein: CASSLALAPDTQYF.